This TCR beta chain was profiled in a study of persistence of HIV-infected CD4 T cells. The libraries were made with immunoSEQ version 4 in survey mode. Profiling relied on immunoSEQ multiplex PCR, and the TCRdb table lists in-frame clones only, not all of them. The sample shows some 8,000 clones, just over 60% of them seen only once. Lysates of CMV-infected fibroblasts at approximately 10 ug/mL stimulated these cells. Sorting selected CD4+ T cells upregulating both CD40 ligand and CD69. As regards this clone: Its matching antigen is unknown.

CDR3 length: 15 amino acids. From germline, CDR1 is LGHNA and CDR2 YSLEER. The V gene lost 1 base and the J gene lost 6 bases, with 12 bases spanning the gap. This sequence was found in an adult man with HIV who was CMV-seropositive. This chain links TRBV4-3 with TRBJ1-4; D ambiguous. This specimen was CD4+ T cells sorted from PBMCs after roughly 17-hour stimulation, taken from a patient who received antiretroviral therapy. The CDR3 here is CASSQGRSGYEKLFF. The CDR3 DNA follows: TGCGCCAGCAGCCAAGGACGATCGGGATATGAAAAACTGTTTTTT.